Below, one TCR beta chain is given with its context. Its antigen remains unknown. These data come from a study of shared clonotypes between healthy human individuals. Study-level findings and limits: A limitation of the genetic and exposure-history diversity represented arose from few donors. Naive CD4 clonotypes were shared across a handful of donors at approximately 5.3%.

Negatively enriched CD4+ T cells were divided by CD45RA into naive and memory. This CDR3 is built from 15 residues. In germline, CDR1 is SGHTA, CDR2 FQGTGA. The V end was cut by 6 bases, the J end by 6 bases, with 18 bases between. As handled by the study authors: ImmunoSEQ sequences covered only the junction and lacked quality scores; filtering therefore differed. Data came from immunoSEQ multiplex PCR; TCRdb stores just in-frame clones and leaves some out. V and J calls and clone size are given by that table; D and trimming were obtained from the DNA. This sample has approximately 1.5 million clones, with roughly 98% found just once.

Sequences were obtained from naive CD4+ T cells sorted from blood. Subset: CD45RA+ positively selected. This TCR was sampled from a man aged 25 to 40 in good health. The V and J genes are TRBV7-3 and TRBJ2-1; D tentatively reads TRBD1 or TRBD2 (5 bases each). CDR3 bases: TGTGCCAGCAGTCACCCGGGGCTACCGATCAATGAGCAGTTCTTC. Amino acids: CASSHPGLPINEQFF.